This passage covers 14 T cell receptor beta chains from one sample sequenced in a study of T cells in women clearing cervical HPV infection. The repertoire was sequenced with immunoSEQ multiplex PCR; TCRdb's copy has only in-frame clones and lacks some. This repertoire includes 23,000 or so clones. What was sequenced was blood buffy coat. The source is a woman between 18 and 70 years old with a cervical HPV16 infection that either progressed to CIN3+ or cleared (not recorded which).

On this clone itself: With the read ending 3 residues before the CDR3 end, the germline J gene is used to fill in that end. This chain connects TRBV7-9 to TRBJ2-3, with a tentative D call TRBD2 (5 bases). V was pared by 8 bases and J by 3 bases, with 18 bases between. The V gene's germline CDR1 is SEHNR and CDR2 FQNEAQ (reference sequence). CDR3 length: 15 amino acids. The sequenced CDR3 bases are TGTGCCAGCCGATCTATAGCGCTTATGACAGATACG. This translates into CASRSIALMTDT. In full, the CDR3 is CASRSIALMTDTQYF.

As regards this clone: The CDR3 goes on 3 residues after the read ends, and that part is filled in from the germline J gene. This chain connects TRBV5-1 to TRBJ2-1; the D gene is possibly TRBD2 (6 bases). The CDR3 spans 15 residues. Trimming removed 0 bases at V and 8 bases at J, with 15 bases between. Looked up from germline, CDR1 is SGHRS and CDR2 is YFSETQ. CDR3 loop: CASSLGGVLYDEQFF. CDR3 bases read: TGCGCCAGCAGCTTGGGCGGGGTTTTATACGATGAG.

CDR3 residues: CASSPQDTHNDYTF. The CDR3 bases that were read are TGTGCCAGCTCACCTCAGGACACACACAATGAC. The gene calls are TRBV18 and TRBJ1-2; possibly TRBD1 for D (5 bases). The CDR3 extends 3 residues past the end of the read, so its final part is completed from the germline J gene. CDR1 KGHSH and CDR2 LQKENI come from the germline V gene. The CDR3 has 14 residues.

With regard to this clone: The CDR3 extends 3 residues past the end of the read, so its final part is completed from the germline J gene. The chain joins TRBV5-1 to TRBJ1-3; D is undetermined. This CDR3 comprises 16 residues. Trimming removed 1 base from V and 0 bases from J, with 11 bases in between. CDR1 SGHRS and CDR2 YFSETQ come from the germline V gene. The CDR3 sequence is CASSLTDPISGNTIYF. Incomplete CDR3 DNA: TGCGCCAGCAGCTTGACAGATCCTATCTCTGGAAACACC.

As concerns this clone: The CDR3 end is not reached by the read, which stops 3 residues before it; the germline J gene fills it in. J is TRBJ1-2 and V is TRBV7-9; D possibly corresponds to TRBD1 (5 bases). CDR1 and CDR2 from the germline V gene are SEHNR and FQNEAQ (reference sequence). The CDR3 is made up of 15 amino acids. CDR3 bases read: TGTGCCAGCAGCTTAGAACGGAGGGGAGGCAATGAC. It yields the protein CASSLERRGGND. The CDR3 in full is CASSLERRGGNDYTF.

Concerning this clone: The CDR3 is cut off 3 residues early in the read; its end comes from the germline J gene. J is TRBJ1-2 and V is TRBV11-2; perhaps TRBD1 as D (5 bases). The CDR3 is made up of 12 amino acids. CDR1 and CDR2 (germline): SGHAT, FQNNGV. The CDR3 loop reads CASSHDSEGYTF. CDR3 DNA, as far as it was read: TGTGCCAGCAGTCATGACAGCGAGGGC.

Comments on this clone: The observed sequence ends 3 residues before the CDR3 terminus, with the missing tail filled in from the germline J gene. The rearrangement uses TRBV5-1 and TRBJ1-2; weak D call: TRBD1 (5 bases). Trimming left V 1 base short and J 4 bases short, with 17 bases between. Germline values: CDR1 SGHRS, CDR2 YFSETQ. The CDR3 is 16 amino acids. CDR3 protein: CASSLSRAEKFYGYTF. CDR3 DNA (partial): TGCGCCAGCAGCTTGAGCAGGGCTGAGAAATTCTATGGC.

With respect to this clone: The read halts 3 residues ahead of the CDR3 end, with the missing end drawn from the germline J gene. This chain connects TRBV7-9 to TRBJ1-1, with TRBD1 matching 7 bases. Germline V gives CDR1 SEHNR, CDR2 FQNEAQ (reference sequence). This CDR3 is built from 13 residues. CDR3 amino acids: CASSPGGTAEAFF. The covered CDR3 bases are TGTGCCAGCAGCCCGGGGGGGACAGCCGAA.

About this clone itself: One junction end does not reproduce the germline sequence, and a read error may be involved. CDR3 DNA, as far as it was read: TGTGCCAGCACCTTAGTGGCCAACGACGAG. Translated: CASTLVANDE. The full CDR3 protein is CASTLVANDEQYF. The gene calls are TRBV11-3 and TRBJ2-7, with D unclear. The DNA ends 3 residues before the CDR3 does, and the rest of the CDR3 is filled in from the germline J gene. The CDR3 consists of 13 residues. Looked up from germline, CDR1 is SGHNT and CDR2 is YENEEA.

Remarks on this clone: The DNA ends 3 residues before the CDR3 does, and the rest of the CDR3 is filled in from the germline J gene. The gene calls are TRBV20-1 and TRBJ2-5; 8 bases match TRBD2. The germline gives CDR1 DFQATT, CDR2 SNEGSKA (reference sequence). The V and J ends lost 3 bases and 5 bases, in that order; junction bases with no gene match: 8. The CDR3 contains 14 residues. Incomplete CDR3 DNA: TGCAGTGCTAGGAGCGGGAGTTTGTCGGAGACC. It translates to CSARSGSLSET. In full, the CDR3 reads CSARSGSLSETQYF.

A note on this clone: Sequencing ends 3 residues short of the CDR3 end; the germline J gene provides the rest. The gene calls are TRBV30 and TRBJ1-6; maybe TRBD1 (5 bases). Germline V gene sequence: CDR1 GTSNPN, CDR2 SVGIG (reference sequence). The CDR3 totals 13 residues. V dropped 0 bases and J dropped 5 bases, with 5 bases sitting between them. Partial CDR3 DNA: TGTGCCTGGAGTGTACAGGATAATTCACCC. Translated, it gives CAWSVQDNSP. The full CDR3 is CAWSVQDNSPLHF.

As concerns this clone: The CDR3 extends 3 residues past the end of the read, so its final part is completed from the germline J gene. The chain combines TRBV30 with TRBJ1-3; D is unclear. Germline V gene data show CDR1 as GTSNPN and CDR2 as SVGIG (reference sequence). V was pared by 4 bases and J by 2 bases, with 3 bases between. This CDR3 spans 11 amino acids. The CDR3 sequence: CAWTTGNTIYF. The CDR3 DNA, read in part, is TGTGCCTGGACTACTGGAAACACC.

The covered CDR3 bases are TGCGCCACCGGGTCGGACAGGGGTACAGATACG. Translated: CATGSDRGTDT. The whole CDR3 protein is CATGSDRGTDTQYF. The chain employs TRBV5-1 and TRBJ2-3, with 9 positions matching TRBD1. The missing CDR3 end, 3 residues past where the read stops, is filled in from the germline J gene. V trimming: 9 bases; J trimming: 3 bases; junction bases outside the gene matches: 8. The CDR3 extends over 14 amino acids. The germline V gene encodes CDR1 SGHRS and CDR2 YFSETQ.

As for this clone: Read coverage stops 3 residues before the CDR3 terminus; the germline J gene supplies the remainder. V gene TRBV11-3 combines with J gene TRBJ1-5; D is ambiguous. CDR1 is SGHNT, CDR2 YENEEA, per germline. This CDR3 is built from 13 residues. Trimming removed 1 base from V and 3 bases from J, with 4 bases in between. Incomplete CDR3 DNA: TGTGCCAGCAGCTTAGCCATCAATCAGCCC. Translated: CASSLAINQP. The entire CDR3 protein is CASSLAINQPQHF.